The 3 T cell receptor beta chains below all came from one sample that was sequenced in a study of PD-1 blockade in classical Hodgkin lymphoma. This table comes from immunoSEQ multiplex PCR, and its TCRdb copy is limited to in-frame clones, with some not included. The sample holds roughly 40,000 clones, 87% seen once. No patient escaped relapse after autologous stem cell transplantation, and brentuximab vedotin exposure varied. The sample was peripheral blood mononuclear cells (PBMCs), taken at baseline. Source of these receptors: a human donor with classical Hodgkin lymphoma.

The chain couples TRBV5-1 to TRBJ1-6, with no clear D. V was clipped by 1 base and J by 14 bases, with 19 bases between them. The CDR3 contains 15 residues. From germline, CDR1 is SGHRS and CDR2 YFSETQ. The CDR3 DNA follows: TGCGCCAGCAGCTTGTCCGGCCTGGTCGGTACGGCCCTCCACTTT. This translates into CASSLSGLVGTALHF. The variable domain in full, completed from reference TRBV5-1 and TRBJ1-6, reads KAGVTQTPRYLIKTRGQQVTLSCSPISGHRSVSWYQQTPGQGLQFLFEYFSETQRNKGNFPGRFSGRQFSNSRSEMNVSTLELGDSALYLCASSLSGLVGTALHFGNGTRLTVT.

The CDR3 is CATRGPGLEETQYF. DNA of the CDR3: TGTGCCACCCGGGGTCCAGGTTTGGAAGAGACCCAGTACTTC. The chain has TRBV10-3 and TRBJ2-5; D is possibly TRBD2 (5 bases). V was trimmed by 10 bases and J by 3 bases, leaving 18 bases between them. Germline CDR1 is ENHRY and CDR2 is SYGVKD. The CDR3 loop spans 14 amino acids.

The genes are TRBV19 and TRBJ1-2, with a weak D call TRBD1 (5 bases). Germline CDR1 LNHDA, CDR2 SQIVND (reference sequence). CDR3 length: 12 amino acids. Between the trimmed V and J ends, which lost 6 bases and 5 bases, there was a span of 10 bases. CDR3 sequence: CASRAGFYGYTF. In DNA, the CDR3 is TGTGCCAGTAGGGCAGGGTTTTATGGCTACACCTTC.